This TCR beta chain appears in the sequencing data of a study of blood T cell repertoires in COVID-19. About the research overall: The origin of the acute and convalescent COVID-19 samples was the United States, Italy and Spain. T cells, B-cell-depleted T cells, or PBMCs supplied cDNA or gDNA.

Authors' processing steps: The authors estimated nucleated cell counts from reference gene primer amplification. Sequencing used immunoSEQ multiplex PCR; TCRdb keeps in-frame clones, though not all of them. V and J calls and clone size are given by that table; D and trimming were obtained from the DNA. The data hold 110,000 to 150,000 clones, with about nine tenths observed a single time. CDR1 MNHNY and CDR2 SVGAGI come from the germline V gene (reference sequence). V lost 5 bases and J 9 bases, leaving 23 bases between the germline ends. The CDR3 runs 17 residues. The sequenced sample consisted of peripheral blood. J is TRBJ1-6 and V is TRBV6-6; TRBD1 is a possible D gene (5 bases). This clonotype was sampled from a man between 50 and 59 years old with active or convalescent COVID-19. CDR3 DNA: TGTGCCAGCAGTCAGAATGCGGGGGTTCCCGGAATTTCACCCCTCCACTTT. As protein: CASSQNAGVPGISPLHF.